The 9 T cell receptor beta chains in this list originate from one sample, sequenced in a study of shared clonotypes between healthy human individuals. Produced via immunoSEQ multiplex PCR; TCRdb's table is partial and in-frame only. The sample lists roughly 2,000,000 clones, roughly 95% occurring once. In the naive CD8 group, cells lacked CD45RO and were positively selected for CCR7, so terminally differentiated effector memory CD45RA+ cells were left out. Sequencing used naive CD8+ T cells sorted from blood. The receptors were gathered from a man aged 18-30 years in good health.

The rearrangement uses TRBV6-5 and TRBJ1-2, with TRBD1 identical over 7 bases. The CDR3 covers 13 residues. Per germline, CDR1 MNHEY and CDR2 SVGAGI. The V gene end was trimmed by 7 bases and the J gene end by 4 bases; junction bases not matched to a gene: 6. Written as DNA, the CDR3 is TGTGCCAGCACCCAGCGGGACAGCTATGGCTACACCTTC. It codes for CASTQRDSYGYTF.

V is TRBV10-1 and J is TRBJ2-1; the D call may be TRBD1 or TRBD2 (5 bases each). Germline V lookup: CDR1 WNHNN, CDR2 SYGVQD (reference sequence). The CDR3 has 15 residues. V was pared by 3 bases and J by 1 base, with 10 bases between. This chain's CDR3 is CASSDSGTSYNEQFF. The CDR3 DNA is TGCGCCAGCAGTGATTCCGGGACGTCCTACAATGAGCAGTTCTTC.

The chain recombines TRBV4-3 with TRBJ2-7, with 7 bases identical to TRBD2. With 3 bases clipped from V and 3 bases from J, the junction kept 17 bases outside the gene matches. Germline V gene lookup returns CDR1 LGHNA and CDR2 YSLEER. This CDR3 region has 18 residues. CDR3 nucleotides: TGCGCCAGCAGCCAGGTCCACCTAGGAGCGGGATTCATCTACGAGCAGTACTTC. This sequence encodes CASSQVHLGAGFIYEQYF.

This chain joins TRBV29-1 and TRBJ2-7; TRBD1 aligns across 9 bases. There are 13 residues in the CDR3. CDR1 and CDR2 (germline): SQVTM, ANQGSEA. Germline trimming cut 6 bases from V and 3 bases from J; bases unmatched to any gene: 6. The CDR3 region is CSVGTGIHYEQYF. In DNA form, the CDR3 reads TGCAGCGTCGGGACAGGGATCCACTACGAGCAGTACTTC.

This chain uses TRBV6-1 with TRBJ2-7; 7 bases agree with TRBD2. The CDR3 is 17 residues long. Losses at the gene ends were 4 bases for V and 0 bases for J; bases not matched to a gene: 12. Germline V gene sequence: CDR1 MNHNS, CDR2 SASEGT. DNA of the CDR3: TGTGCCAGCAGTGGACACGCTTCGCGGGAGTCCTCCTACGAGCAGTACTTC. Protein: CASSGHASRESSYEQYF.

This clone was detected once. The chain couples TRBV28 to TRBJ2-1; unclear D gene. CDR1 MDHEN and CDR2 SYDVKM come from the germline V gene. Trimming took 7 bases from V and 0 from J, leaving 10 bases between them. The CDR3 length is 14 residues. The CDR3 reads CASTDLSSYNEQFF. The DNA of the CDR3 is TGTGCCAGCACCGATTTGAGCTCCTACAATGAGCAGTTCTTC.

The gene calls are TRBV7-8 and TRBJ1-5; D perhaps matches TRBD1 (5 bases). The V gene's germline CDR1 is SGHVS and CDR2 FQNEAQ. V lost 1 base to trimming and J lost 1 base, with 11 bases between them. The CDR3 has 16 amino acids. The CDR3 reads CASSLGGAPSNQPQHF. CDR3 DNA sequence: TGTGCCAGCAGCTTAGGCGGGGCCCCGAGCAATCAGCCCCAGCATTTT.

This chain uses TRBV27 with TRBJ2-7; weak D call: TRBD1 (6 bases). The CDR3 consists of 15 residues. Deletions cut 5 bases from V and 2 bases from J, with 16 bases between. Germline lookup yields CDR1 MNHEY and CDR2 SMNVEV (reference sequence). The CDR3 reads CASSQGVQGPYEQYF. DNA of the CDR3: TGTGCCAGCAGTCAAGGGGTGCAGGGGCCCTACGAGCAGTACTTC.

The genes are TRBV2 and TRBJ2-7; maybe TRBD1 (5 bases). Trimming shortened V by 8 bases and J by 3 bases, and 11 bases separated the two germline ends. Germline V gives CDR1 SNHLY, CDR2 FYNNEI. The CDR3 is made up of 12 amino acids. The CDR3 bases are TGTGCCAGCGGGGTAGGGGTCTACGAGCAGTACTTC. Translating gives CASGVGVYEQYF.